This note documents a single T cell receptor beta chain sequence. Its antigen is unknown. The sample holds no much larger clone one base away, and base qualities are not on file. This sample is part of a study of immune evolution from preneoplasia to lung adenocarcinoma (dated by TCRdb to about 2021). Regarding the study in general: HLA loss of heterozygosity was observed in approximately 7%, 15% and 30% of AIS, MIA and ADC lesions, respectively, and was not observed in any AAH lesions. Immune contexture across lung adenocarcinoma precursors and invasive adenocarcinoma was profiled using immune gene expression, TCR sequencing and multiplex immunofluorescence. Resected precursor lesions (AAH, AIS, MIA) and invasive adenocarcinomas were each compared against paired morphologically normal lung tissue. Sample size was based on specimen availability rather than a prior power calculation. The immune data were integrated with whole exome sequencing and methylation data obtained from the same cohort of nodules. The overall cohort was made up of 53 patients with pulmonary nodules who had surgical resection. TCR sequencing data were obtained from about 46 patients. It was reported in the study that 100 to 110 samples were used for TCR sequencing. Class I HLA alleles were inferred from exome data with POLYSOLVER, and allele-specific HLA loss was detected with LOHHLA. Points the paper makes about the study in general: Normal lung had the highest top T cell clone frequencies, which appeared to decline progressively from AAH through AIS, MIA and invasive adenocarcinoma. KRAS-mutant nodules showed the highest T cell clonality compared with EGFR-mutant or double wild-type lesions. The findings rested on association rather than direct causation, and larger cohorts with long-term follow-up and longitudinal biopsies were considered necessary. Clonality was highest in normal lung, while later-stage lesions appeared to show lower clonality but higher T cell density and diversity. Because all patients were from Japan and China, applicability to Western populations was uncertain.

Resection was performed on patients in Japan or China between the mid-2010s and the late 2010s. Histologic diagnosis of each case was confirmed independently by two lung cancer pathologists on H&E slides. Premalignant or tumor cells were enriched for nucleic acid extraction by macro-dissection performed after pathologic assessment. The AllPrep DNA/RNA FFPE Kit was used to isolate DNA from FFPE tissue. The CDR3 runs 15 residues from the cysteine to the phenylalanine. The DNA shown is the 45-base CDR3, in frame from base 1. Reading the germline V gene gives CDR1 SGHRS and CDR2 YFSETQ. Trimming removed 4 bases from V and 4 bases from J, leaving 17 bases between the germline ends. Using the immunoSEQ hsTCRbeta Kit, TCR beta CDR3 regions were sequenced from DNA. As for the original processing: TCR sequencing data were analysed with the ImmunoSEQ Analyzer. T cell clonality was defined as 1 minus Pielou's evenness, calculated on productive rearrangements. The inverse Simpson index, applied to productive templates, was used to measure T cell diversity. T cell density was defined as TCR beta template counts normalized to usable DNA, with usable DNA estimated by amplifying and sequencing housekeeping genes. TCR metrics were compared across histologic stages using two-sided Kruskal-Wallis tests. TCRdb provides this immuneACCESS table in a form limited to in-frame rearrangements. Some clones are lacking; in checked studies, under half of them reflect an unresolved V gene, and why the rest are absent is not known. The V and J calls and clone size come from that table; D and trimming were worked out from the DNA. The sample table records 5,000 to 7,500 clones; roughly 80% of these occur just once. 5% to 7% of the sample lies in the top ten.

The sequence joins TRBV5-1 to TRBJ1-2; tentative D gene TRBD1, with 6 bases matching. The receptor was derived from a person aged 50-70 years with lung adenocarcinoma. The source material was FFPE minimally invasive lung adenocarcinoma tissue. The cell subset or site label, as the study defines it: micro-invasive lung adenocarcinoma (MIA). CDR3 region: CASSTSGGLGYGYTF. The DNA sequence reads TGCGCCAGCAGCACGAGCGGGGGGCTCGGCTATGGCTACACCTTC.